Ten or more counts support the clone carrying this T cell receptor (beta chain). Its antigen is as yet unknown. The data derive from a study of T cells in Graves' hyperthyroidism and ophthalmopathy. The overall study: Sampling of peripheral blood happened at initial diagnosis, prior to any treatment.

CDR1 and CDR2 (germline): MDHEN, SYDVKM. The V gene end was trimmed by 6 bases and the J gene end by 5 bases; junction bases not matched to a gene: 7. The CDR3 has 15 amino acids. Researchers took RNA transcripts and amplified the TCR beta CDR3 regions from them. First-round RT-PCR with HTBI primers amplified the TCR CDR3 region. TCRdb called the multiplex PCR reads again in MiXCR, with one record for every CDR3 protein. This table has around 560,000 distinct CDR3 sequences, approximately 16% appearing once. Study findings and constraints: Stable hyperthyroidism was told apart from ophthalmopathy by a model built on 13 V-J features.

Lactation, pregnancy, other autoimmune disease or uncontrolled infection excluded patients. The chain employs TRBV28 and TRBJ1-5; 10 bases map to TRBD1. Sequencing was done on a sample of blood. This TCR came from a woman aged 18-29 years with Graves' hyperthyroidism. The CDR3 region is CASRNRDRGDQPQHF. CDR3 coding DNA: TGTGCCAGCAGGAACAGGGACAGGGGCGATCAGCCCCAGCATTTT.